This TCR beta chain was captured in a study of cytomegalovirus exposure and HLA in healthy donors. About the research overall: When 398 donors were genotyped, more than 70% of them were found to fall in the Caucasian-associated ancestry cluster. Overall study results and limits: Associated with cytomegalovirus, according to the listing, were about 160 TCR beta chains.

In this sample, this clone turned up once. Its antigen is unknown. At sampling all donors were nominally healthy, likely with unrecorded immune exposures. This PCR relied on a set of 60 Vbeta primers and 13 Jbeta primers. The repertoire was sequenced with immunoSEQ multiplex PCR; TCRdb's copy has only in-frame clones and lacks some. The sample lists 60,000 or so clones, roughly 74% occurring once. The sequenced sample consisted of PBMCs. The receptor comes from a man aged 35 to 55 in good health and CMV-seropositive.

In DNA, the CDR3 is TGTGCCAGCAGCTCCACGGTTGGTCCCACCGGGGAGCTGTTTTTT. Its protein is CASSSTVGPTGELFF. This chain uses TRBV11-2 with TRBJ2-2; D call uncertain. V dropped 4 bases and J dropped 4 bases, with 13 bases sitting between them. The germline CDR1 and CDR2 sequences are SGHAT and FQNNGV. This CDR3 has 15 amino acids. The full variable domain, its missing parts supplied by reference TRBV11-2 and TRBJ2-2, is EAGVAQSPRYKIIEKRQSVAFWCNPISGHATLYWYQQILGQGPKLLIQFQNNGVVDDSQLPKDRFSAERLKGVDSTLKIQPAKLEDSAVYLCASSSTVGPTGELFFGEGSRLTVL.